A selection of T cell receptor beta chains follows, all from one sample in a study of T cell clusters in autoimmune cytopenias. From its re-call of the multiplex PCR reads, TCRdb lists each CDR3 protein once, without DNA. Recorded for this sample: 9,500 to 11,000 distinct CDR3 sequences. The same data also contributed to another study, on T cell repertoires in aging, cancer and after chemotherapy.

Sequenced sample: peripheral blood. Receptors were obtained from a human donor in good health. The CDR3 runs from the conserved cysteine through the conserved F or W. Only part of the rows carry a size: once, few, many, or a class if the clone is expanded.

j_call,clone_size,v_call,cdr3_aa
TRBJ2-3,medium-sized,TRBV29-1,CSVDGASGSTDTQYF
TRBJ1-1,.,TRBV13,CASSFQGSMNTEAFF
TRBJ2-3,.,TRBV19,CASSIGVDTQYF
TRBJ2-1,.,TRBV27,CASGTGQPPPYNEQFF
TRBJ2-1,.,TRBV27,CASSLSGFNNEQFF
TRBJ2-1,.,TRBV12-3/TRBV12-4,CASSRGTNSYNEQFF
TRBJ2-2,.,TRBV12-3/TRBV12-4,CASSLQGRDTGELFF
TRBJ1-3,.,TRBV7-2,CASSLRYRVSSGNTIYF
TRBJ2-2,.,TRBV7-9,CASSPGAGELFF
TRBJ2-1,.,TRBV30,CAWSRGRSYNEQFF
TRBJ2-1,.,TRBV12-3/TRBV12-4,CASSSGGVYNEQFF
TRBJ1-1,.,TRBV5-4,CASSSTWLTEAFF
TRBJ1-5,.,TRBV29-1,CSVGQVSGQPQHF
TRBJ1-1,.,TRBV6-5,CASSYQPRNTEAFF
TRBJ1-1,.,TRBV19,CASSIVRSEAFF
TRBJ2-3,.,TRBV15,CATSRDKWDRGLTDTQYF
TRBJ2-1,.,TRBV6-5,CASSAVGSPIAEQFF
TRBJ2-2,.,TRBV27,CASSLPGQGTGELFF
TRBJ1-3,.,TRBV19,CASSMGSGNTIYF
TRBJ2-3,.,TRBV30,CAWSPLTDTQYF
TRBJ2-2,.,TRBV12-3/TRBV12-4,CASSPLRQLNAGELFF
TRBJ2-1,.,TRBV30,CAWSAFYGEQFF
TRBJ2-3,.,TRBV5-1,CASSPTGRRGGSTDTQYF
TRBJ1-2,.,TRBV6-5,CASSYSGEEGYTF
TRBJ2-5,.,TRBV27,CASSLNRGQKTQYF
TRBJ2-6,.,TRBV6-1,CASSKMGMGQIGSGANVLTF
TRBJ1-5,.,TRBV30,CAWSVVGGDQPQHF
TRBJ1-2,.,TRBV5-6,CASSFRSKGYTF
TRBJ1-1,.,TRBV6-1,CASSSGPLNTEAFF
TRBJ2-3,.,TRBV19,CASSPLGGGLSTDTQYF
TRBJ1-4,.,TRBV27,CASSLSAWATNEKLFF
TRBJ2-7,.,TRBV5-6,CASSWTASYEQYF
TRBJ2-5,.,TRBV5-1,CASSLIAGGPETQYF
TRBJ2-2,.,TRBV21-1,CASSLRGDIYDGTGELFF
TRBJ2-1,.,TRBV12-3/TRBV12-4,CASSSGREYNEQFF
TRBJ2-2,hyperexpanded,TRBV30,CAWREAGELFF
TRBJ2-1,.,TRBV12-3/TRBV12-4,CASSLGGYDEQFF
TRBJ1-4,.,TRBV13,CASSPDRGQNEKLFF
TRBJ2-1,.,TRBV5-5,CASSPVASGVAYNEQFF
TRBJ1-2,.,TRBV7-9,CASSLGLTGGIYGYTF
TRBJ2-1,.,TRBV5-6,CASSPGLSGGQGNEQFF
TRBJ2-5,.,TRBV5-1,CASSLVFQETQYF
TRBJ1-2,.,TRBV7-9,CASSSRQAGYTF
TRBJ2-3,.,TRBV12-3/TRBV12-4,CASSSSGRAADTQYF
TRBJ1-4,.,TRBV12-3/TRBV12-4,CASSFNRDGEKLFF
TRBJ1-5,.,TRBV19,CASSMVGYDQPQHF
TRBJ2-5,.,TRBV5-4,CASSLEGLETQYF
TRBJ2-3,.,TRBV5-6,CASSLRAVKSTDTQYF
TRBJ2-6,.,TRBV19,CASKVAPGANVLTF
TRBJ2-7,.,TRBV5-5,CASRMDSSYEQYF
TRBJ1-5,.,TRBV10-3,CAISGGKDQPQHF
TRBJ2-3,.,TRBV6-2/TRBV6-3,CASSKHNSGGSDTQYF
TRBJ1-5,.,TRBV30,CAWTEDSNQPQHF
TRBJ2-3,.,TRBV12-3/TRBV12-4,CASSFWTSGSTDTQYF
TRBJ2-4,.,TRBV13,CASSVGTSKNIQYF